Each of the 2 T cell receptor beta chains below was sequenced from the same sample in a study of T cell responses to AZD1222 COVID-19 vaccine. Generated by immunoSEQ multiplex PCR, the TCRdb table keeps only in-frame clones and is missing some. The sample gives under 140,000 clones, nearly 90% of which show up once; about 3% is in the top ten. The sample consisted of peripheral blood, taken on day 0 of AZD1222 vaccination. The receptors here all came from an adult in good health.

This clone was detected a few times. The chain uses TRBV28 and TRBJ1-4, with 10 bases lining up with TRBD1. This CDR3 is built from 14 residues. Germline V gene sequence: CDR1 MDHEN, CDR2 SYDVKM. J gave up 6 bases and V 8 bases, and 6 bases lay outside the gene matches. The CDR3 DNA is TGTGCCAGCGGGGAGGACAGGGGGGATGAAAAACTGTTTTTT. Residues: CASGEDRGDEKLFF.

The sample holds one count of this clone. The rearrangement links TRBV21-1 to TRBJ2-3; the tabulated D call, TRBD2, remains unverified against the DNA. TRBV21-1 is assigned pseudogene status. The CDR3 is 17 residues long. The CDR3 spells CASSKLTSGGCTDTQYF. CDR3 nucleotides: TGTGCCAGCAGCAAGTTGACTAGCGGGGGTTGCACAGATACGCAGTATTTT.